One and the same sample provided the 31 T cell receptor beta chains below, sequenced in a study of blood T cell repertoires in COVID-19. Sequenced by immunoSEQ multiplex PCR; TCRdb stores in-frame clones only, minus some. Among 150,000 to 180,000 clones listed, roughly 80% were seen once. Sequenced sample: peripheral blood. These receptors were obtained from a woman in her fifties or sixties with acute or convalescent COVID-19.

The CDR3, as DNA: TGTGCCAGCAGACTTTCAGGGGGTGATTATGGCTACACCTTC. It is translated as CASRLSGGDYGYTF. The chain links TRBV6-5 to TRBJ1-2; 7 bases match TRBD1. The CDR3 extends over 14 amino acids. With 6 bases clipped from V and 5 bases from J, the junction kept 9 bases outside the gene matches. Looked up from germline, CDR1 is MNHEY and CDR2 is SVGAGI.

The count of this clone is one. This chain connects TRBV12-3 or TRBV12-4 to TRBJ1-4, with TRBD1 matching 7 bases. The CDR3 is 13 amino acids. The V segment lost 6 bases and the J segment 6 bases; nucleotides outside the gene matches: 4. The CDR3 loop reads CASSRGSYEKLFF. CDR3 DNA sequence: TGTGCCAGCAGCAGGGGGTCCTATGAAAAACTGTTTTTT.

The CDR3 coding sequence is TGCGCCAGCAACACAGGGGGTGGTGGTGAAAAACTGTTTTTT. Translated: CASNTGGGGEKLFF. This chain links TRBV5-1 with TRBJ1-4; 8 bases are shared with TRBD1. The CDR3 is 14 residues long. With V trimmed by 6 bases and J by 7 bases, 8 bases remained unmatched. In germline, CDR1 is SGHRS, CDR2 YFSETQ.

J is TRBJ2-5 and V is TRBV5-1; D is perhaps TRBD1 (6 bases). V dropped 1 base and J dropped 5 bases, with 12 bases sitting between them. The germline CDR1 and CDR2 sequences are SGHRS and YFSETQ. The CDR3 contains 14 residues. CDR3 amino acids: CASSLYPGDETQYF. The CDR3 coding sequence is TGCGCCAGCAGCTTGTATCCAGGGGATGAGACCCAGTACTTC.

The CDR3 DNA follows: TGCGCCAGCAGCTCCGGACAGCGCGGCACTGAAGCTTTCTTT. Its protein is CASSSGQRGTEAFF. The J gene is TRBJ1-1, the V gene TRBV5-1, with D possibly matching TRBD1 (6 bases). The CDR3 has 14 residues. The V end was cut by 3 bases, the J end by 4 bases, with 13 bases between. The germline gives CDR1 SGHRS, CDR2 YFSETQ.

The CDR3 protein is CASSQSPYCCRDSINLAYGYTF. The CDR3 nucleotides are TGCGCCAGCAGTCAATCCCCTTACTGCTGCCGGGACAGCATAAATTTAGCCTATGGCTACACCTTC. The genes are TRBV23-1 and TRBJ1-2, with 7 bases aligning to TRBD1. TRBV23-1 is an open reading frame, and its role is uncertain. J gave up 4 bases and V 0 bases, and 26 bases lay outside the gene matches. This CDR3 has 22 residues.

This chain uses TRBV2 with TRBJ1-2, with a weak D call TRBD1 (5 bases). This CDR3 region has 13 residues. Per germline, CDR1 SNHLY and CDR2 FYNNEI. The ends were cut back, 10 bases at V and 4 bases at J, with 16 bases in the middle. The CDR3 protein is CATRRQFAYGYTF. The CDR3, as DNA: TGTGCCACAAGAAGACAGTTTGCCTATGGCTACACCTTC. The whole variable domain, filled in from reference TRBV2 and TRBJ1-2, reads EPEVTQTPSHQVTQMGQEVILRCVPISNHLYFYWYRQILGQKVEFLVSFYNNEISEKSEIFDDQFSVERPDGSNFTLKIRSTKLEDSAMYFCATRRQFAYGYTFGSGTRLTVV.

The CDR3 nucleotides are TGTGCCAGCAGCACTGAATACACAGATACGCAGTATTTT. Translation: CASSTEYTDTQYF. The rearrangement links TRBV11-3 to TRBJ2-3, with D unresolved. This CDR3 is 13 amino acids long. The V and J ends lost 5 bases and 2 bases respectively, with 8 bases between them. CDR1 SGHNT and CDR2 YENEEA come from the germline V gene. Drawing the rest from reference TRBV11-3 and TRBJ2-3, the complete variable domain is EAGVVQSPRYKIIEKKQPVAFWCNPISGHNTLYWYLQNLGQGPELLIRYENEEAVDDSQLPKDRFSAERLKGVDSTLKIQPAELGDSAVYLCASSTEYTDTQYFGPGTRLTVL.

Remarks on this clone: The junction shows a germline mismatch at one end, possibly a read error. V gene TRBV6-5 combines with J gene TRBJ1-2; 11 bases agree with TRBD1. Germline V gene sequence: CDR1 MNHEY, CDR2 SVGAGI. The CDR3 has 14 residues. CDR3 nucleotide sequence: TGTGCCAGCACCCCCCGGGACAGGGGGGCCCGGTTCGCCTTC. Amino acid sequence: CASTPRDRGARFAF.

CDR3 protein: CASSPPPGTGNTIYF. The DNA of the CDR3 is TGTGCCAGCTCACCACCGCCAGGGACAGGAAACACCATATATTTT. The rearrangement links TRBV18 to TRBJ1-3, with a possible D match to TRBD1 (6 bases). V lost 0 bases and J lost 4, with 10 bases in between. The germline V gene has CDR1 KGHSH and CDR2 LQKENI. The CDR3 loop spans 15 amino acids.

The chain combines TRBV21-1 with TRBJ1-5; the DNA was not used to check the table's D call, TRBD1. TRBV21-1 is a pseudogene. The CDR3 is made up of 13 amino acids. The CDR3 DNA is TGTGCCAGCAGCCCGCAGGGGAATCAGCCCCAGCATTTT. It is translated as CASSPQGNQPQHF.

In nucleotides, the CDR3 is TGTGCCAGCAGTGATGACGGACTAGCGGGATATCCGAACACCGGGGAGCTGTTTTTT. This translates into CASSDDGLAGYPNTGELFF. V and J are TRBV6-1 and TRBJ2-2, with 12 bases identical to TRBD2. The CDR3 spans 19 residues. Germline-derived CDR1 and CDR2 are MNHNS and SASEGT. V was pared by 3 bases and J by 0 bases, with 8 bases of the junction left unmatched.

The chain employs TRBV24-1 and TRBJ1-2; 10 nucleotides align to TRBD1. The CDR3 loop spans 15 amino acids. V shed 3 bases and J 4 bases; nucleotides not matched to a gene: 4. In germline, CDR1 is KGHDR, CDR2 SFDVKD. CDR3 residues: CATSDRDRGGYGYTF. Here the CDR3 DNA reads TGTGCCACCAGTGATCGGGACAGGGGCGGCTATGGCTACACCTTC.

The J gene is TRBJ2-3, the V gene TRBV29-1, with TRBD1 matching over 11 bases. With 5 bases clipped from V and 4 bases from J, the junction kept 5 bases outside the gene matches. The germline gives CDR1 SQVTM, CDR2 ANQGSEA. The CDR3 consists of 14 residues. The CDR3 DNA follows: TGCAGCGTTAGGACAGGGGGCTTTGCAGATACGCAGTATTTT. As protein: CSVRTGGFADTQYF.

This chain uses TRBV30 with TRBJ1-2; tentatively, D is TRBD1 (5 bases). Trimming removed 2 bases from V and 13 bases from J, with 14 bases in between. Germline lookup yields CDR1 GTSNPN and CDR2 SVGIG (reference sequence). The length of the CDR3 is 11 residues. CDR3 loop: CAWSRGYGFTF. CDR3 nucleotides: TGTGCCTGGAGTAGGGGATATGGGTTCACCTTC.

The chain combines TRBV3-1 (or the pseudogene TRBV3-2) with TRBJ2-3; TRBD2 is a possible D gene (5 bases). The V gene lost 1 base and the J gene lost 0 bases, with 11 bases spanning the gap. CDR1 and CDR2 from the germline V gene are LGHDT and YNNKEL (reference sequence). This CDR3 spans 16 amino acids. The CDR3 loop is CASSQVGVRSTDTQYF. Here the CDR3 DNA reads TGTGCCAGCAGCCAAGTCGGGGTCAGGAGCACAGATACGCAGTATTTT.

J is TRBJ2-7 and V is TRBV11-2; D not resolved. Trimming cost V 6 bases and J 12 bases, with 18 bases left between them. CDR1 and CDR2 (germline): SGHAT, FQNNGV. The CDR3 covers 12 residues. CDR3 in DNA: TGTGCCAGCAGACGATCAGGTGCTCAAAGGTACTTC. Its protein is CASRRSGAQRYF. Combining the CDR3 with reference TRBV11-2 and TRBJ2-7 gives the whole variable domain EAGVAQSPRYKIIEKRQSVAFWCNPISGHATLYWYQQILGQGPKLLIQFQNNGVVDDSQLPKDRFSAERLKGVDSTLKIQPAKLEDSAVYLCASRRSGAQRYFGPGTRLTVT.

The chain employs TRBV2 and TRBJ2-7; D not certain. Deletions cut 4 bases from V and 11 bases from J, with 18 bases between. The length of the CDR3 is 13 residues. Per the germline V gene, CDR1 is SNHLY and CDR2 is FYNNEI. The CDR3 spells CASSVGEARVEYF. CDR3 in DNA: TGTGCCAGCAGTGTTGGAGAGGCCCGAGTAGAGTACTTC.

In its sample, this clone was seen once. The chain uses TRBV20-1 and TRBJ1-2; the D gene is possibly TRBD1 (5 bases). Looked up from germline, CDR1 is DFQATT and CDR2 is SNEGSKA (reference sequence). The ends were cut back, 3 bases at V and 4 bases at J, with 24 bases in the middle. This CDR3 is built from 17 residues. The CDR3 nucleotides read TGCAGTGCTAGTCCTCAGGGTTTCGGTGCTTTCTCCTATGGCTACACCTTC. Encoded protein: CSASPQGFGAFSYGYTF.

This chain connects TRBV6-1 to TRBJ1-2; TRBD1 aligns across 9 bases. J lost 4 bases, V lost 4 bases, and 10 bases had no gene match. Per the germline V gene, CDR1 is MNHNS and CDR2 is SASEGT. There are 16 residues in the CDR3. DNA for the CDR3: TGTGCCAGCAGTGCGGATATGGGGACAGGGAGCTATGGCTACACCTTC. Its translation is CASSADMGTGSYGYTF.

This clone came up once. The sample has other DNA sequences that encode this CDR3 too. The gene calls are TRBV2 and TRBJ2-2, with D maybe TRBD2 (6 bases). The length of the CDR3 is 16 residues. Germline values: CDR1 SNHLY, CDR2 FYNNEI. Trimming took off 6 bases at V and 4 bases at J, with 18 bases between the two ends. The CDR3 nucleotides are TGTGCCAGCAGGGGGAGGCAGGGAACCATCACCGGGGAGCTGTTTTTT. It encodes CASRGRQGTITGELFF.

The J gene is TRBJ1-5, the V gene TRBV6-5, with a tentative D call TRBD1 (5 bases). Per the germline V gene, CDR1 is MNHEY and CDR2 is SVGAGI. Deletions cut 4 bases from V and 4 bases from J, with 17 bases between. This CDR3 is built from 16 residues. CDR3 protein: CASSSQGYLGNQPQHF. The CDR3 coding sequence is TGTGCCAGCAGTTCCCAGGGTTACTTGGGAAATCAGCCCCAGCATTTT.

The DNA of the CDR3 is TGCGCCAGCAGCCAAGATCCCTTCGGAGAGACCCAGTACTTC. This codes for CASSQDPFGETQYF. This chain joins TRBV4-1 and TRBJ2-5; D is unclear. V dropped 0 bases and J dropped 4 bases, with 9 bases sitting between them. Germline CDR1 MGHRA, CDR2 YSYEKL. CDR3 size: 14 residues.

This sequence joins TRBV7-3 and TRBJ1-4; 8 nucleotides agree with TRBD1. The germline V gene encodes CDR1 SGHTA and CDR2 FQGTGA. Trimming took 4 bases from V and 2 from J; bases not matched to a gene: 3. This CDR3 has 15 amino acids. This chain's CDR3 is CASSSTGATNEKLFF. Written as DNA, the CDR3 is TGTGCCAGCAGCTCGACAGGGGCGACTAATGAAAAACTGTTTTTT.

Of note for this clone: Other DNA sequences in this sample translate to the same CDR3. The chain is built from TRBV18 and TRBJ1-4; 9 bases map to TRBD1. This CDR3 is 16 amino acids long. The germline gives CDR1 KGHSH, CDR2 LQKENI. V was pared by 1 base and J by 2 bases, with 2 bases of the junction left unmatched. DNA for the CDR3: TGTGCCAGCTCACCACGGACAGGGGCGACTAATGAAAAACTGTTTTTT. Its translation is CASSPRTGATNEKLFF.

The J gene is TRBJ2-7, the V gene TRBV20-1; TRBD1 might be the D (6 bases). V lost 3 bases, J lost 0 bases, and 15 bases lay in between. CDR3 length: 15 amino acids. Germline assignment: CDR1 DFQATT and CDR2 SNEGSKA (reference sequence). The CDR3: CSASLQGSSSYEQYV. The CDR3 bases are TGCAGTGCTAGTCTACAGGGAAGTTCCTCCTACGAGCAGTACGTC.

The CDR3, as DNA: TGTGCCAGCTCACCACAGGGGGCAAATTCACCCCTCCACTTT. It specifies CASSPQGANSPLHF. This chain uses TRBV18 with TRBJ1-6; 7 bases match TRBD1. The V gene end was trimmed by 1 base and the J gene end by 7 bases; junction bases not matched to a gene: 1. This CDR3 has 14 amino acids. CDR1 is KGHSH and CDR2 is LQKENI in the germline V gene. Together with reference TRBV18 and TRBJ1-6, the CDR3 gives the full variable domain: NAGVMQNPRHLVRRRGQEARLRCSPMKGHSHVYWYRQLPEEGLKFMVYLQKENIIDESGMPKERFSAEFPKEGPSILRIQQVVRGDSAAYFCASSPQGANSPLHFGNGTRLTVT.

This chain links TRBV20-1 with TRBJ1-1; no clear D. Germline CDR1 and CDR2: DFQATT and SNEGSKA (reference sequence). The CDR3 runs 10 residues. Between the trimmed V and J ends, which lost 3 bases and 10 bases, there was a span of 9 bases. CDR3 sequence reads: CSARVGSAFF. For the CDR3, the DNA is TGCAGTGCTAGGGTGGGCTCAGCTTTCTTT.

The chain combines TRBV18 with TRBJ1-1, with TRBD1 matching 7 bases. The V gene's germline CDR1 is KGHSH and CDR2 LQKENI. V lost 2 bases, J lost 1 base, and 7 bases stayed unmatched. The length of the CDR3 is 16 residues. CDR3 sequence reads: CASSPTQGGGNTEAFF. CDR3 DNA: TGTGCCAGCTCACCAACTCAAGGGGGCGGGAACACTGAAGCTTTCTTT. Full variable domain (rest looked up from reference TRBV18 and TRBJ1-1): NAGVMQNPRHLVRRRGQEARLRCSPMKGHSHVYWYRQLPEEGLKFMVYLQKENIIDESGMPKERFSAEFPKEGPSILRIQQVVRGDSAAYFCASSPTQGGGNTEAFFGQGTRLTVV.

This clone was counted a single time. The chain recombines TRBV5-6 with TRBJ2-2; a weak D match, TRBD2 (5 bases). Germline loops: CDR1 SGHDT, CDR2 YYEEEE. V lost 0 bases and J 3 bases, leaving 9 bases between the germline ends. The CDR3 runs 15 residues. In DNA form, the CDR3 reads TGTGCCAGCAGCTTGGGGAGGCTATACACCGGGGAGCTGTTTTTT. This translates into CASSLGRLYTGELFF.

The table lists this clone with a few counts. The V gene is TRBV29-1, the J gene TRBJ1-1, with 7 bases lining up with TRBD1. This CDR3 spans 13 amino acids. Germline V gene data show CDR1 as SQVTM and CDR2 as ANQGSEA. V was clipped by 7 bases and J by 0 bases; unmatched bases: 5. The CDR3 nucleotides are TGCAGCGCTCCGGGACAGATGAACACTGAAGCTTTCTTT. It yields the protein CSAPGQMNTEAFF.